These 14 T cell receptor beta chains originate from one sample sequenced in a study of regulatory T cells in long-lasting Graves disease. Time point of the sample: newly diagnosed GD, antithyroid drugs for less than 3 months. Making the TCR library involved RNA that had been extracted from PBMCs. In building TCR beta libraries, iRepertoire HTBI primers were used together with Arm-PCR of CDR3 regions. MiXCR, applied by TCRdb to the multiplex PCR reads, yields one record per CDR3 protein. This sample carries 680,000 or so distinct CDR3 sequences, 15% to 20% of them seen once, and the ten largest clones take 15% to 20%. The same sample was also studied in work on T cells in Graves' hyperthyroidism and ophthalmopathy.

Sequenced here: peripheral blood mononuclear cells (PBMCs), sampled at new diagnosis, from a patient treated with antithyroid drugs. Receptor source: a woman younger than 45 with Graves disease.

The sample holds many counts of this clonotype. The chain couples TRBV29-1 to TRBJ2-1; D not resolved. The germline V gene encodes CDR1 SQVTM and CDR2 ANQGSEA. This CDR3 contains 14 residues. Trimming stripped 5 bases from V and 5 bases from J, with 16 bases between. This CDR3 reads CSVLTPSHNNEQFF. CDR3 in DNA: TGCAGCGTTTTGACACCTAGTCATAACAATGAGCAGTTCTTC.

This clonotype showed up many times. In nucleotides, the CDR3 is TGTGCCAGTAGTACTCAGGACAATCAGCCCCAGCATTTT. Amino acids: CASSTQDNQPQHF. The V gene is TRBV19, the J gene TRBJ1-5; no reliable D call. This CDR3 spans 13 amino acids. V dropped 4 bases and J dropped 3 bases, with 7 bases sitting between them. From germline, CDR1 is LNHDA and CDR2 SQIVND (reference sequence). Together with reference TRBV19 and TRBJ1-5, the CDR3 gives the full variable domain: DGGITQSPKYLFRKEGQNVTLSCEQNLNHDAMYWYRQDPGQGLRLIYYSQIVNDFQKGDIAEGYSVSREKKESFPLTVTSAQKNPTAFYLCASSTQDNQPQHFGDGTRLSIL.

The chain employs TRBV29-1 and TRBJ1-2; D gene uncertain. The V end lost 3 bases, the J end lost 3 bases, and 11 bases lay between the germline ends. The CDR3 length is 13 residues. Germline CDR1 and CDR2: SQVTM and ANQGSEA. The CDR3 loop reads CSVDGQADYGYTF. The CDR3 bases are TGCAGCGTTGATGGGCAGGCCGACTATGGCTACACCTTC.

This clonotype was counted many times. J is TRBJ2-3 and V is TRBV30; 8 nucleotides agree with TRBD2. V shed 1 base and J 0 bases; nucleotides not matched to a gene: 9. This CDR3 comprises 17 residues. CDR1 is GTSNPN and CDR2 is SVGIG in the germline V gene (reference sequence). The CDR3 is CAWSAPAAGVSTDTQYF. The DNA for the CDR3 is TGTGCCTGGAGTGCTCCAGCAGCGGGAGTGAGCACAGATACGCAGTATTTT.

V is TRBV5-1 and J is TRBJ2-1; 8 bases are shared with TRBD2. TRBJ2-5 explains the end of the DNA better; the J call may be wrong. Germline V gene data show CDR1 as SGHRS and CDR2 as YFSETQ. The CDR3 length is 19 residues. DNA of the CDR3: TGCGCCAGCAGCGCGCAGGGAGGTCGGGGGGGCTCCTACCAAGAGACCCAGTACTTC. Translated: CASSAQGGRGGSYQETQYF.

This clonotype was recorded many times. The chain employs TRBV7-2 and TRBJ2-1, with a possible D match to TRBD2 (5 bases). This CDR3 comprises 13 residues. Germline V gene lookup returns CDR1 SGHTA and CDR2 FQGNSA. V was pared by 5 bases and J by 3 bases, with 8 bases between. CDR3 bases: TGTGCCAGCAGCCGGGGTTTCTACAATGAGCAGTTCTTC. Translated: CASSRGFYNEQFF.

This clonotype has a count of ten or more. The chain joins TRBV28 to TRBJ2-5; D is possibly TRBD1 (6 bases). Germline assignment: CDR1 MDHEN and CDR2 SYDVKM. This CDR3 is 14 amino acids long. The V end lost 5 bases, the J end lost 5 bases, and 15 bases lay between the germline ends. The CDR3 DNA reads TGTGCCAGCAGTGGCAGGGGCAAAACTGAGACCCAGTACTTC. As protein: CASSGRGKTETQYF.

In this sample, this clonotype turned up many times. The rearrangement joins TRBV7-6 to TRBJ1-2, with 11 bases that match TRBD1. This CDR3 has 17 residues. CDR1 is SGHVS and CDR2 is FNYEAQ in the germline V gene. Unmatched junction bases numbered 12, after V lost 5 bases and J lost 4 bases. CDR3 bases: TGTGCCAGCAGCCATTACTCCCGGGACAGGGGGATCTATGGCTACACCTTC. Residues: CASSHYSRDRGIYGYTF.

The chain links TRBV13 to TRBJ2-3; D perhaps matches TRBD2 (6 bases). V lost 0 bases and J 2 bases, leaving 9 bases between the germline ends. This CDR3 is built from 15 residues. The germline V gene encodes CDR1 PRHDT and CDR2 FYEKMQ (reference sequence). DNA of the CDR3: TGTGCCAGCAGCTTAGGGGCGGGGTACACAGATACGCAGTATTTT. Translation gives CASSLGAGYTDTQYF. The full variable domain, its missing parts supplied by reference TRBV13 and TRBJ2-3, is AAGVIQSPRHLIKEKRETATLKCYPIPRHDTVYWYQQGPGQDPQFLISFYEKMQSDKGSIPDRFSAQQFSDYHSELNMSSLELGDSALYFCASSLGAGYTDTQYFGPGTRLTVL.

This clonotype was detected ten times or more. Here the CDR3 reads CASTILPGPYEQYF. CDR3 coding DNA: TGTGCCAGCACCATCCTACCCGGGCCCTACGAGCAGTACTTC. J is TRBJ2-7 and V is TRBV28; D is unresolved. Trimming pared 7 bases from V and 2 bases from J, leaving 15 bases between. Germline V gives CDR1 MDHEN, CDR2 SYDVKM. The CDR3 spans 14 residues.

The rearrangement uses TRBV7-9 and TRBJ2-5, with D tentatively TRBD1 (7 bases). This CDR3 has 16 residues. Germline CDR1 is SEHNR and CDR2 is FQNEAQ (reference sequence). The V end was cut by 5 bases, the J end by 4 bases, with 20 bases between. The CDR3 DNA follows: TGTGCCAGCAGCCTGGCCAGGGGGGCAGCGGGAGAGACCCAGTACTTC. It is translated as CASSLARGAAGETQYF.

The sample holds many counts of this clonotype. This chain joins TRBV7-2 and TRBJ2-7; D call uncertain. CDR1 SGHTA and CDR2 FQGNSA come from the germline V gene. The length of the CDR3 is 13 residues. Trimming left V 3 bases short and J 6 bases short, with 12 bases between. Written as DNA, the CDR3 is TGTGCCAGCAGCTTTCCCCCTGCCCCCGAGCAGTACTTC. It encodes CASSFPPAPEQYF.

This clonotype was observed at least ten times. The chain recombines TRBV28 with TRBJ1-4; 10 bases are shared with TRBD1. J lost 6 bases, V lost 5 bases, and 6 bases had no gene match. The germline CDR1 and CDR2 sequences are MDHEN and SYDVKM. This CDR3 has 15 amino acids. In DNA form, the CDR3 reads TGTGCCAGCAGTCCATCCGGGACAGGGGATGAAAAACTGTTTTTT. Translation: CASSPSGTGDEKLFF.

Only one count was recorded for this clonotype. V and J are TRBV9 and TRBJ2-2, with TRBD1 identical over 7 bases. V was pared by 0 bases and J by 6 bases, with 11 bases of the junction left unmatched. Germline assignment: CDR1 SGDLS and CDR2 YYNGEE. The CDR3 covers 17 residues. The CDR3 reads CASSVEGAYPLAGELFF. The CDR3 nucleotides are TGTGCCAGCAGCGTAGAGGGGGCCTACCCCCTAGCCGGGGAGCTGTTTTTT. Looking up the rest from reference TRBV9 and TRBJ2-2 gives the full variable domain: DSGVTQTPKHLITATGQRVTLRCSPRSGDLSVYWYQQSLDQGLQFLIQYYNGEERAKGNILERFSAQQFPDLHSELNLSSLELGDSALYFCASSVEGAYPLAGELFFGEGSRLTVL.